The 3 T cell receptor beta chains listed next were all sequenced from one sample in a study of shared clonotypes between healthy human individuals. Sequencing used immunoSEQ multiplex PCR; TCRdb keeps in-frame clones, though not all of them. The data show some 690,000 clones, 90% seen once. The sample taken for sequencing was memory CD8+ T cells from PBMCs. Subset described: CD45RO+ cells pooled with CCR7-negative TemRA cells. The receptor source for this set is a man aged 18-30 years in good health. Some clones in this sample may be carry-over from other donors' samples.

Only one count was recorded for this clone. The rearrangement joins TRBV7-9 to TRBJ1-3, with no clear D. Deletions cut 5 bases from V and 0 bases from J, with 17 bases between. The CDR3 spans 17 residues. Germline loops: CDR1 SEHNR, CDR2 FQNEAQ (reference sequence). CDR3 protein: CASSPPAGLHSGNTIYF. The DNA for the CDR3 is TGTGCCAGCAGCCCCCCTGCGGGCCTACACTCTGGAAACACCATATATTTT.

This clone was observed at least ten times. V usage is TRBV5-1 and J usage is TRBJ2-7; tentatively, D is TRBD1 or TRBD2 (7 bases each). Trimming stripped 0 bases from V and 2 bases from J, with 18 bases between. The CDR3 contains 17 residues. Germline lookup yields CDR1 SGHRS and CDR2 YFSETQ. The CDR3 nucleotides are TGCGCCAGCAGCTTGGTTTCCAGACAGGGAGGGGCCTACGAGCAGTACTTC. It translates to CASSLVSRQGGAYEQYF.

This clone was seen just once. The chain joins TRBV4-3 to TRBJ2-2; TRBD2 matches at 11 bases. The CDR3 loop spans 19 amino acids. Germline V CDR1 and CDR2: LGHNA, YSLEER. V trimming: 0 bases; J trimming: 3 bases; junction bases outside the gene matches: 9. CDR3 amino acids: CASSQEPGPGLADTGELFF. The CDR3 DNA follows: TGCGCCAGCAGCCAAGAACCAGGGCCGGGACTAGCGGACACCGGGGAGCTGTTTTTT.